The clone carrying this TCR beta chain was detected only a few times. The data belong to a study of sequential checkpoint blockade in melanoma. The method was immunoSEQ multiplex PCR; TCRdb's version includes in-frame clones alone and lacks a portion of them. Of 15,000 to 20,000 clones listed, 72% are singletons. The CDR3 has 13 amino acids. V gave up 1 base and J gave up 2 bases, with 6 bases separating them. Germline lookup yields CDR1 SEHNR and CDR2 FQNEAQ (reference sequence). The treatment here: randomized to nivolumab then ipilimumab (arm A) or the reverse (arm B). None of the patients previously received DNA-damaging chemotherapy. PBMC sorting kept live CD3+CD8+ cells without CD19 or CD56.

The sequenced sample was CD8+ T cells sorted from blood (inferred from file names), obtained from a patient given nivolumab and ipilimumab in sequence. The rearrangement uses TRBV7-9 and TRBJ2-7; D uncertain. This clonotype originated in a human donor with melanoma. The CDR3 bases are TGTGCCAGCAGCTTAGACACAGCCTACGAGCAGTACTTC. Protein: CASSLDTAYEQYF.